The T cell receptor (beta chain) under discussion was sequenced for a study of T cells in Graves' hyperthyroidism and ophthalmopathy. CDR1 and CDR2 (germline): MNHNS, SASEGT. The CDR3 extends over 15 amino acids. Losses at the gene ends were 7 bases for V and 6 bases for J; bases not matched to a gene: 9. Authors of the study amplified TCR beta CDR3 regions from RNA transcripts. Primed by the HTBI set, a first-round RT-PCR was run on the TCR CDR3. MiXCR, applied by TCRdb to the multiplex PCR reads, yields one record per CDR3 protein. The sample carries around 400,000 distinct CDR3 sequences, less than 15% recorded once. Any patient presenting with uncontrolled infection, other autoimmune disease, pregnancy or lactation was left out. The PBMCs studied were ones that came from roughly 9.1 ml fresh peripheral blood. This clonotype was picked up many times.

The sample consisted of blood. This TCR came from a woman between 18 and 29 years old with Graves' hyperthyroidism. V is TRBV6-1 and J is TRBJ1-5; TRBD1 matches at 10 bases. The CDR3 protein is CASTRDRGGTQPQHF. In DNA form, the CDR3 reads TGTGCCAGCACCCGGGACAGGGGTGGAACTCAGCCCCAGCATTTT.